This T cell receptor beta chain comes out of a study of T-cell reconstitution after alpha-beta-depleted transplantation in children. This CDR3 is 14 amino acids long. V lost 1 base to trimming and J lost 7 bases, with 11 bases between them. Using unique molecular identifiers, the investigators prepared the TCRbeta library. MiXCR, run by TCRdb on the PCR reads, gives a single entry per CDR3 protein. The sample carries around 250,000 distinct CDR3 sequences, 9.9% recorded once. This clonotype was seen a handful of times. The sequenced sample was PBMCs from the stem cell graft donor, obtained from the stem cell graft. The chain has TRBV12-3 or TRBV12-4 and TRBJ2-1, with D tentatively TRBD2 (5 bases). The sequence derives from a human donor who donated a stem cell graft to a child with SCID. The CDR3 sequence is CASSLDVRGNEQFF. DNA for the CDR3: TGTGCCAGCAGTTTAGATGTCCGGGGTAATGAGCAGTTCTTC.